The 11 T cell receptor beta chains given below trace back to one sample, sequenced in a study of T cell responses to AZD1222 COVID-19 vaccine. Measured with immunoSEQ multiplex PCR; TCRdb has only the in-frame clones, and not every one. The sample carries 150,000 or so clones, 80% to 90% recorded once. Material: peripheral blood, obtained 28 days after the second dose of the MenACWY control vaccine. The source of these receptors is an adult who received the MenACWY meningococcal vaccine as a control.

J is TRBJ2-2 and V is TRBV7-6; the match to TRBD1 covers 10 bases. The CDR3 loop spans 16 amino acids. In germline, CDR1 is SGHVS, CDR2 FNYEAQ. Losses at the gene ends were 0 bases for V and 3 bases for J; bases not matched to a gene: 1. The CDR3 sequence is CASSLAGQGYTGELFF. In nucleotides, the CDR3 is TGTGCCAGCAGCTTAGCGGGACAGGGGTACACCGGGGAGCTGTTTTTT.

The rearrangement links TRBV6-5 to TRBJ2-7; TRBD2 matches at 9 bases. Germline V lookup: CDR1 MNHEY, CDR2 SVGAGI. V was clipped by 2 bases and J by 4 bases; unmatched bases: 9. The CDR3 contains 16 residues. The CDR3 sequence: CASSYRFSGGFYEQYF. CDR3 coding DNA: TGTGCCAGCAGTTACCGTTTTAGCGGGGGCTTTTACGAGCAGTACTTC.

CDR3 amino acids: CASSPRTGNYGYTF. The CDR3 bases are TGTGCCAGCAGCCCCCGGACAGGGAACTATGGCTACACCTTC. V usage is TRBV7-2 and J usage is TRBJ1-2; 8 positions match TRBD1. The CDR3 sequence is 14 residues long. CDR1 is SGHTA and CDR2 is FQGNSA in the germline V gene. V shed 5 bases, J shed 2 bases, and the junction held 4 bases outside the gene matches.

This clone was seen once. V and J are TRBV18 and TRBJ1-3; no definite D call. CDR1 is KGHSH, CDR2 LQKENI, per germline. V shed 0 bases and J shed 0 bases, with 9 bases lying between them. The CDR3 is 16 residues long. The CDR3: CASSPPPDFSGNTIYF. In nucleotides, the CDR3 is TGTGCCAGCTCACCACCGCCGGACTTCTCTGGAAACACCATATATTTT.

The chain combines TRBV12-3 or TRBV12-4 with TRBJ2-2, with TRBD2 as a possible D gene (6 bases). Trimming removed 3 bases at V and 13 bases at J, with 15 bases between. CDR3 length equals 13 residues. CDR3: CASSLPSEGRLFF. DNA of the CDR3: TGTGCCAGCAGTTTGCCCTCGGAGGGGCGGCTGTTTTTT.

The V and J genes are TRBV29-1 and TRBJ2-1, with 12 nucleotides matching TRBD1. Per the germline V gene, CDR1 is SQVTM and CDR2 is ANQGSEA. The CDR3 contains 14 residues. CDR3 coding DNA: TGCTGGCGTCCGGGACAGGGGGCTTTCAATGAGCAGTTCTTC. Residues: CWRPGQGAFNEQFF.

The V and J genes are TRBV4-1 and TRBJ1-1; D unresolved. In germline, CDR1 is MGHRA, CDR2 YSYEKL. The CDR3 loop spans 16 amino acids. The V gene lost 0 bases and the J gene lost 3 bases, with 14 bases spanning the gap. The CDR3 is CASSQDWHPEDTEAFF. The CDR3 nucleotides read TGCGCCAGCAGCCAAGATTGGCATCCAGAGGACACTGAAGCTTTCTTT.

This rearrangement joins TRBV6-5 to TRBJ1-5; D is unresolved. Germline CDR1 is MNHEY and CDR2 is SVGAGI. Trimming stripped 6 bases from V and 0 bases from J, with 12 bases between. This CDR3 has 15 residues. The CDR3 DNA reads TGTGCCAGCAGCCAAGGCCCGTATAGCAATCAGCCCCAGCATTTT. Amino acids: CASSQGPYSNQPQHF.

The chain uses TRBV11-3 and TRBJ2-1; 10 nucleotides agree with TRBD2. Germline loops: CDR1 SGHNT, CDR2 YENEEA. This CDR3 is built from 15 residues. V shed 4 bases, J shed 2 bases, and the junction held 2 bases outside the gene matches. In DNA, the CDR3 is TGTGCCAGCAGCTGGGGACTAGCGACCTACAATGAGCAGTTCTTC. As protein: CASSWGLATYNEQFF.

The genes are TRBV5-4 and TRBJ1-1, with TRBD1 matching over 11 bases. Unmatched junction bases numbered 8, after V lost 3 bases and J lost 7 bases. CDR3 length: 15 amino acids. The germline V gene has CDR1 SGHNT and CDR2 YYREEE (reference sequence). CDR3 sequence: CASSYMDRGQVEAFF. The CDR3 bases are TGTGCCAGCAGCTATATGGACAGGGGGCAGGTTGAAGCTTTCTTT.

The chain couples TRBV20-1 to TRBJ1-5; D remains unclear. The ends were cut back, 6 bases at V and 4 bases at J, with 1 base in the middle. CDR1 and CDR2 (germline): DFQATT, SNEGSKA (reference sequence). There are 9 residues in the CDR3. The CDR3 coding sequence is TGCAGTGCGAATCAGCCCCAGCATTTT. It is translated as CSANQPQHF.